The 15 T cell receptor beta chains given below trace back to one sample, sequenced in a study of tumor-infiltrating lymphocytes in primary liver carcinoma (dated by TCRdb to the late 2010s). Blood RNA was extracted from unsorted whole blood with TRIzol reagent; germline DNA came from the DNeasy Blood & Tissue kit. Sequenced on an Illumina HiSeq 2500. A constant-region primer and ProtoScript II reverse transcriptase were used to reverse-transcribe TCRbeta-specific cDNA from about 0.55 ug total RNA. TCRbeta libraries were built with three nested multiplex PCR rounds, a slightly modified ARM-PCR procedure. Multiplex TRBV1-TRBV30 forward primers and a Cbeta reverse primer were used in the first two PCR rounds, each of which was run for approximately 11 cycles. Clones were called with MiXCR by TCRdb after fastp trimmed the public reads at Q25, and only in-frame beta chains were retained. When rows share a CDR3 protein, they turn into one entry using the most common DNA and genes. The sample has about 320,000 distinct CDR3 sequences on record, 65% of them singletons. The ten biggest clones cover approximately 9% of the sample.

Source material: peripheral blood. The receptors stem from a man in his forties with primary liver carcinoma and hepatitis B virus infection.

The chain uses TRBV29-1 and TRBJ2-5; D is uncertain. The length of the CDR3 is 14 residues. Germline V gene sequence: CDR1 SQVTM, CDR2 ANQGSEA. The CDR3 DNA sequence: TGCAGAGTTAACAACAAGGTCGGCAACCAAGCCCAGTACTTC. As protein: CRVNNKVGNQAQYF. Based on the CDR3 plus reference TRBV29-1 and TRBJ2-5, the full variable domain is SAVISQKPSRDICQRGTSLTIQCQVDSQVTMMFWYRQQPGQSLTLIATANQGSEATYESGFVIDKFPISRPNLTFSTLTVSNMSPEDSSIYLCRVNNKVGNQAQYFGPGTRLLVL.

The chain combines TRBV4-1 with TRBJ1-5; D gene uncertain. V shed 4 bases and J shed 7 bases, with 14 bases lying between them. CDR1 and CDR2 (germline): MGHRA, YSYEKL. CDR3 length: 14 amino acids. CDR3: CASSPGSGWQPQHF. The DNA of the CDR3 is TGCGCCAGCAGCCCGGGCTCGGGGTGGCAGCCCCAGCATTTT.

A note on this clonotype: A much larger clone differs from this one at a single base, so this may be a read error. The conserved final phenylalanine or tryptophan is absent from the CDR3, which likely points to a read error. The rearrangement joins TRBV6-1 to TRBJ2-3; TRBD2 matches at 11 bases. This CDR3 spans 16 amino acids. The germline V gene has CDR1 MNHNS and CDR2 SASEGT. After removal of 3 bases from V and 3 bases from J, the junction contained 5 bases not matched to a gene. CDR3 bases: TGTGCCAGCAGTGAGCTTCTAGCGGGAGGAACAGATACGCAGTATTCT. Translated: CASSELLAGGTDTQYS.

The gene calls are TRBV6-4 and TRBJ2-2; tentative D call: TRBD2 (6 bases). Per germline, CDR1 MRHNA and CDR2 SNTAGT. Trimming left V 0 bases short and J 2 bases short, with 16 bases between. The CDR3 is made up of 18 amino acids. CDR3 bases: TGTGCCAGCAGTGACTCGACTAGTTCGACCATAAACACCGGGGAGCTGTTTTTT. It codes for CASSDSTSSTINTGELFF.

Notes on this clonotype: Possible read error: a much larger clone is one base away. Because it lacks the conserved phenylalanine or tryptophan at the end, this CDR3 is likely a read error. This rearrangement joins TRBV29-1 to TRBJ2-3; D tentatively fits TRBD1 or TRBD2 (5 bases each). Germline V gene lookup returns CDR1 SQVTM and CDR2 ANQGSEA. The CDR3 extends over 14 amino acids. Trimming stripped 7 bases from V and 1 base from J, with 15 bases between. This CDR3 reads CSARDRSGTDTQYL. Written as DNA, the CDR3 is TGCAGCGCTCGGGACCGTTCTGGCACAGATACGCAGTATCTT.

This clonotype appeared once. Just one base apart from a much larger clone, this may be a read error. V and J are TRBV5-6 and TRBJ2-1, with D unresolved. V lost 1 base, J lost 5 bases, and 10 bases lay in between. The germline V gene encodes CDR1 SGHDT and CDR2 YYEEEE. This CDR3 comprises 14 residues. In DNA, the CDR3 is TGTGCCAGCAGCTTGACTACAGTCAACAATGAGCAGTTCTTC. Translating gives CASSLTTVNNEQFF.

On this clonotype: A single base separates this from a much larger clone, so it may be a read error. The V gene is TRBV12-3 or TRBV12-4, the J gene TRBJ1-6; no reliable D call. The CDR3 is 14 amino acids. The CDR3 loop reads CASSEPAMNSLLHF. CDR3 nucleotides: TGTGCCAGCAGTGAACCAGCGATGAATTCACTCCTCCACTTT.

On this clonotype: At one of its ends the junction is not consistent with the germline gene, which may arise from a read error. The CDR3 DNA follows: TGTGCTAGCAAGCAAGGGACAACCCAAGATACCCAGTACTTC. It is translated as CASKQGTTQDTQYF. V usage is TRBV7-8 and J usage is TRBJ2-5; D is perhaps TRBD1 (6 bases). CDR1 SGHVS and CDR2 FQNEAQ come from the germline V gene. This CDR3 comprises 14 residues.

On this clonotype itself: A much larger clone is a single base away; this may be a read error. The rearrangement uses TRBV4-2 and TRBJ2-7, with 8 bases matching TRBD2. CDR3 length: 15 amino acids. After removal of 0 bases from V and 4 bases from J, the junction contained 5 bases not matched to a gene. Germline CDR1 and CDR2: LGHNA and YNFKEQ. The CDR3 loop reads CASSQEGLAGYEQYF. CDR3 coding DNA: TGTGCCAGCAGCCAAGAAGGGTTAGCGGGATACGAGCAGTACTTC.

Turning to this clonotype: Given the absence of the conserved phenylalanine or tryptophan at the CDR3 end, a read error is likely. The genes are TRBV6-2 or TRBV6-3 and TRBJ2-7; D may be TRBD2 (5 bases). This CDR3 has 11 amino acids. Germline loops: CDR1 MNHEY, CDR2 SVGEGT. In DNA, the CDR3 is TGTGCCGGGCCGGCGGGCTACGGGCAGTACTTA. Amino acid sequence: CAGPAGYGQYL.

This clonotype was counted many times. This chain connects TRBV29-1 to TRBJ2-7, with D perhaps assigned TRBD1 or TRBD2 (5 bases each). The V gene's germline CDR1 is SQVTM and CDR2 ANQGSEA. The CDR3 contains 14 residues. V shed 4 bases and J shed 0 bases, with 13 bases lying between them. DNA for the CDR3: TGCAGCGTTGCACGGGACGGATTCTCCTACGAGCAGTACTTC. Translation gives CSVARDGFSYEQYF.

With regard to this clonotype: This likely comes from a read error, as the CDR3 has no conserved phenylalanine or tryptophan at its end. The genes are TRBV11-2 and TRBJ2-3; D is perhaps TRBD1 (5 bases). Trimming took 2 bases from V and 4 from J, leaving 13 bases between them. Germline values: CDR1 SGHAT, CDR2 FQNNGV. This CDR3 spans 15 amino acids. The CDR3 bases are TGTGCCAGCAGCTTAAGTCAAGTGGGGCCAGATACGCAGTATCTT. Translating gives CASSLSQVGPDTQYL.

The chain couples TRBV6-2 or TRBV6-3 to TRBJ2-2; D uncertain. Trimming removed 6 bases from V and 7 bases from J, with 21 bases in between. CDR1 MNHEY and CDR2 SVGEGT come from the germline V gene. The CDR3 runs 16 residues. The CDR3 here is CASSPLPSSIGGELFF. The CDR3 DNA sequence: TGTGCCAGCAGCCCCCTCCCCAGTTCGATCGGCGGGGAGCTGTTTTTT.

The genes are TRBV28 and TRBJ1-1; D not resolved. The ends were cut back, 6 bases at V and 4 bases at J, with 12 bases in the middle. This CDR3 contains 13 residues. Germline-derived CDR1 and CDR2 are MDHEN and SYDVKM. The CDR3, as DNA: TGTGCCAGCAGCCCACCCCCCCCCACTGAAGCTTTCTTT. This gives the protein CASSPPPPTEAFF.

This chain joins TRBV5-1 and TRBJ2-2, with D unresolved. With 7 bases removed from V and 4 bases from J, the gap between germline ends came to 11 bases. Germline V gives CDR1 SGHRS, CDR2 YFSETQ. The CDR3 runs 13 residues. The CDR3 nucleotides are TGCGCCAGCGGGCTAGTGAGCACCGGGGAGCTGTTTTTT. Its translation is CASGLVSTGELFF.